The 10 T cell receptor beta chains listed next were all sequenced from one sample in a study of human T cells and chemical hapten exposure. MiXCR was run by TCRdb on the RACE reads, yielding one entry per CDR3 protein. The sample shows 85,000 to 100,000 distinct CDR3 sequences, less than 35% of them seen only once. Described time point: patch test 3, about 24 weeks after DPC sensitization. Treatment defined: therapeutic diphenylcyclopropenone sensitization with weekly scalp DPC. The specimen was whole blood, collected in connection with sensitization to the hapten diphenylcyclopropenone (DPC). All receptors come from a man in his forties with alopecia areata. Some clones in this sample may be carry-over from other donors' samples.

This clonotype was picked up a small number of times. The V gene is TRBV2, the J gene TRBJ2-3, with no clear D. The germline V gene has CDR1 SNHLY and CDR2 FYNNEI. The V end lost 4 bases, the J end lost 2 bases, and 7 bases lay between the germline ends. The CDR3 has 13 amino acids. CDR3 region: CASSATVTDTQYF. In DNA form, the CDR3 reads TGTGCCAGCAGTGCTACAGTCACAGATACGCAGTATTTT.

This clonotype has more than one count but fewer than ten. V gene TRBV6-5 combines with J gene TRBJ1-6; the D gene is possibly TRBD1 (6 bases). The CDR3 runs to 13 residues. Trimming cost V 8 bases and J 7 bases, with 12 bases left between them. Germline V gene lookup returns CDR1 MNHEY and CDR2 SVGAGI. CDR3 sequence (DNA): TGTGCCAGCGCGGCGGGGGCCAATTCACCCCTCCACTTT. The encoded protein is CASAAGANSPLHF.

V gene TRBV5-1 combines with J gene TRBJ2-3; D tentatively reads TRBD1 or TRBD2 (5 bases each). The CDR3 is made up of 15 amino acids. Germline values: CDR1 SGHRS, CDR2 YFSETQ. V was shortened by 1 base and J by 0 bases, with 9 bases between the two germline ends. The DNA for the CDR3 is TGCGCCAGCAGCTTGAGGGGAGTTAGCACAGATACGCAGTATTTT. Its translation: CASSLRGVSTDTQYF.

The chain couples TRBV27 to TRBJ2-3; D could derive from TRBD1 or TRBD2 (6 bases each). V dropped 5 bases and J dropped 9 bases, with 15 bases sitting between them. Germline V gene sequence: CDR1 MNHEY, CDR2 SMNVEV (reference sequence). This CDR3 is built from 13 residues. The CDR3: CASSRVGGETQYF. The CDR3 nucleotides read TGTGCCAGCAGTCGGGTCGGGGGCGAGACGCAGTATTTT.

The V call is TRBV11-2, the J call TRBJ2-3, with 12 bases that match TRBD2. V gave up 0 bases and J gave up 5 bases; unmatched junction bases: 3. The germline V gene encodes CDR1 SGHAT and CDR2 FQNNGV. There are 16 residues in the CDR3. The CDR3, as DNA: TGTGCCAGCAGCTTAGATCTAGCGGGAGGGAGAGATACGCAGTATTTT. Amino acids: CASSLDLAGGRDTQYF. Based on the CDR3 plus reference TRBV11-2 and TRBJ2-3, the full variable domain is EAGVAQSPRYKIIEKRQSVAFWCNPISGHATLYWYQQILGQGPKLLIQFQNNGVVDDSQLPKDRFSAERLKGVDSTLKIQPAKLEDSAVYLCASSLDLAGGRDTQYFGPGTRLTVL.

This clonotype was seen more than once but under ten times. The chain couples TRBV6-6 to TRBJ2-2; possible D gene TRBD1, 5 bases. The CDR3 contains 15 residues. V lost 6 bases to trimming and J lost 4 bases, with 15 bases between them. Germline CDR1 is MNHNY and CDR2 is SVGAGI (reference sequence). CDR3 sequence (DNA): TGTGCCAGCAGACCGGACAAGACCACCACCGGGGAGCTGTTTTTT. Amino acid sequence: CASRPDKTTTGELFF.

This clonotype was counted between two and nine times. The chain uses TRBV27 and TRBJ2-5, with D unclear. V was shortened by 0 bases and J by 7 bases, with 6 bases between the two germline ends. The CDR3 spans 12 residues. Germline CDR1 MNHEY, CDR2 SMNVEV (reference sequence). The CDR3 DNA reads as TGTGCCAGCAGTTTATCCGGTGCGACCCAGTACTTC. Amino acids: CASSLSGATQYF.

This clonotype was seen a handful of times. The chain carries TRBV6-1 and TRBJ1-1; no clear D. Germline CDR1 is MNHNS and CDR2 is SASEGT. The V end was cut by 4 bases, the J end by 7 bases, with 7 bases between. The CDR3 length is 11 residues. The CDR3 DNA reads TGTGCCAGCAGTGGGCAGCTTGAAGCTTTCTTT. It codes for CASSGQLEAFF.

This clonotype was seen only a few times. The chain recombines TRBV5-4 with TRBJ2-3; D is perhaps TRBD2 (6 bases). Germline V lookup: CDR1 SGHNT, CDR2 YYREEE (reference sequence). Between the trimmed V and J ends, which lost 0 bases and 4 bases, there was a span of 12 bases. This CDR3 contains 15 residues. CDR3 loop: CASSLGRERADTQYF. In DNA, the CDR3 is TGTGCCAGCAGCTTGGGGAGGGAGAGGGCAGATACGCAGTATTTT.

This chain uses TRBV10-2 with TRBJ1-4; D remains ambiguous. Deletions cut 0 bases from V and 8 bases from J, with 7 bases between. Germline V CDR1 and CDR2: WSHSY, SAAADI. CDR3 length: 13 amino acids. CDR3 sequence (DNA): TGCGCCAGCAGTGAGTCGACTCGAGAAAAACTGTTTTTT. Translating it yields CASSESTREKLFF.